The 13 T cell receptor beta chains reported below all come from one sample, sequenced in a study of T cell responses to AZD1222 COVID-19 vaccine. Libraries were prepared by immunoSEQ multiplex PCR; TCRdb keeps only in-frame clonotypes and omits some of them. The sample contains under 150,000 clones, around nine tenths of which appear only once. The sequencing used peripheral blood, collected on day 0 of MenACWY control vaccination. The receptors were sampled from an adult in good health.

This rearrangement joins TRBV18 to TRBJ2-6; D gene uncertain. CDR1 is KGHSH and CDR2 is LQKENI in the germline V gene. This CDR3 is built from 17 residues. V lost 1 base and J 0 bases, leaving 10 bases between the germline ends. The DNA for the CDR3 is TGTGCCAGCTCACCACAGGAACGGATCTCTGGGGCCAACGTCCTGACTTTC. Amino acid sequence: CASSPQERISGANVLTF.

The V call is TRBV9, the J call TRBJ1-4; the D is unclear. Trimming pared 4 bases from V and 8 bases from J, leaving 12 bases between. The CDR3 runs to 13 residues. Germline V gene lookup returns CDR1 SGDLS and CDR2 YYNGEE. The CDR3 DNA is TGTGCCAGCAGCCCCTACCCTGGGGAAAAACTGTTTTTT. Its protein product is CASSPYPGEKLFF.

The J gene is TRBJ2-2, the V gene TRBV12-3 or TRBV12-4, with D perhaps TRBD1 or TRBD2 (5 bases each). The CDR3 consists of 12 residues. The V and J ends lost 5 bases and 6 bases respectively, with 7 bases between them. The CDR3 sequence is CASSRGAGELFF. The DNA of the CDR3 is TGTGCCAGCAGTAGGGGAGCCGGGGAGCTGTTTTTT.

J is TRBJ2-1 and V is TRBV7-2; TRBD2 matches 7 bases. The CDR3 loop spans 14 amino acids. Germline-derived CDR1 and CDR2 are SGHTA and FQGNSA. Trimming removed 4 bases from V and 5 bases from J; junction bases left unmatched: 5. CDR3 sequence reads: CASSSTSANNEQFF. The CDR3 bases are TGTGCCAGCAGCTCCACTAGCGCGAACAATGAGCAGTTCTTC.

The chain joins TRBV28 to TRBJ1-6, with 8 nucleotides matching TRBD1. V trimming: 11 bases; J trimming: 10 bases; junction bases outside the gene matches: 7. Per germline, CDR1 MDHEN and CDR2 SYDVKM. The CDR3 is 12 residues long. The CDR3 protein is CAQGAGGSPLHF. CDR3 DNA: TGTGCCCAGGGGGCTGGGGGGTCACCCCTCCACTTT.

V and J are TRBV28 and TRBJ1-2; D call uncertain. This CDR3 has 15 amino acids. Germline CDR1 MDHEN, CDR2 SYDVKM. Deletions cut 2 bases from V and 0 bases from J, with 10 bases between. CDR3 region: CASSLGHQTNYGYTF. For the CDR3, the DNA is TGTGCCAGCAGTTTAGGGCACCAAACTAACTATGGCTACACCTTC.

This clone has only one observation. The chain recombines TRBV19 with TRBJ1-1; no reliable D call. V lost 6 bases and J 4 bases, leaving 12 bases between the germline ends. The CDR3 has 13 amino acids. CDR1 is LNHDA, CDR2 SQIVND, per germline (reference sequence). Here the CDR3 reads CASRSRDGTEAFF. CDR3 DNA: TGTGCCAGTAGATCAAGGGATGGCACTGAAGCTTTCTTT.

This clone was found once. The J gene is TRBJ1-2, the V gene TRBV10-3, with D possibly TRBD1 on 6 matching bases. Trimming took 10 bases from V and 1 from J, leaving 16 bases between them. The CDR3 length is 14 residues. CDR1 and CDR2 (germline): ENHRY, SYGVKD. In DNA, the CDR3 is TGTGCCACCATAGACAGGCTCCTTAACTATGGCTACACCTTC. This encodes CATIDRLLNYGYTF.

The chain recombines TRBV4-1 with TRBJ1-6; the D is unclear. CDR1 and CDR2 (germline): MGHRA, YSYEKL. V was clipped by 0 bases and J by 9 bases, with 9 bases between them. This CDR3 region has 14 residues. CDR3 sequence reads: CASSQELAISPLHF. DNA of the CDR3: TGCGCCAGCAGCCAAGAGCTGGCTATTTCACCCCTCCACTTT.

The CDR3 loop is CASSFTQGYGYTF. CDR3 nucleotides: TGCGCCAGCAGCTTCACACAGGGCTATGGCTACACCTTC. The chain carries TRBV5-1 and TRBJ1-2, with D maybe TRBD1 (6 bases). Per germline, CDR1 SGHRS and CDR2 YFSETQ. Trimming removed 2 bases from V and 4 bases from J, with 9 bases in between. CDR3 length: 13 residues.

The chain couples TRBV12-5 to TRBJ1-1; 7 bases map to TRBD1. J lost 0 bases, V lost 5 bases, and 3 bases had no gene match. This CDR3 contains 14 residues. Germline V gene sequence: CDR1 LGHNT, CDR2 FRNRAP. The CDR3 bases are TGTGCTAGTGGTATCGGGACAGTGAACACTGAAGCTTTCTTT. This codes for CASGIGTVNTEAFF.

The chain links TRBV5-1 to TRBJ2-5; 8 positions agree with TRBD2. Trimming removed 4 bases from V and 2 bases from J; junction bases left unmatched: 4. From germline, CDR1 is SGHRS and CDR2 YFSETQ. The CDR3 covers 14 residues. CDR3 loop: CASSPGTSQETQYF. CDR3 nucleotide sequence: TGCGCCAGCAGCCCAGGGACTAGTCAAGAGACCCAGTACTTC.

The rearrangement links TRBV6-5 to TRBJ1-6, with 9 nucleotides matching TRBD1. The trim removed 4 bases at V and 14 bases at J, leaving 9 bases unmatched. The germline CDR1 and CDR2 sequences are MNHEY and SVGAGI. This CDR3 is 14 amino acids long. CDR3 loop: CASSWDRASLALHF. CDR3 sequence (DNA): TGTGCCAGCAGTTGGGACAGGGCGTCTCTGGCCCTCCACTTT.